Described below is a single T cell receptor (beta chain) sequence and its context. Its target is unknown. Other DNA sequences in the sample encode the same CDR3. These data are taken from a study of shared clonotypes between healthy human individuals. Study at large: A donor's plate count was three for CD4 naive and three for CD4 memory; CD8 naive had two and CD8 memory one.

Genomic DNA of every subset was divided equally among multiple immunoSEQ plates. For sorted subsets, roughly 200 ng DNA per replicate equaled 30,000 or so T cell genomes. The table came from immunoSEQ multiplex PCR; TCRdb's copy has only in-frame clones and leaves some out. The sample holds fewer than 3 million clones, under 95% seen once. With 4 bases clipped from V and 1 base from J, the junction kept 2 bases outside the gene matches. Germline lookup yields CDR1 SGHTA and CDR2 FQGTGA. This CDR3 has 14 residues. Study-level points and caveats: The genetic and exposure-history diversity represented was limited by few donors.

Sequenced input: naive CD4+ T cells from PBMCs. Subset noted: CD45RA+ positively selected. This sequence was found in a man aged 18 to 29 in good health. Some clones in this sample may be carry-over from other donors' samples. J is TRBJ1-1 and V is TRBV7-3; 8 positions match TRBD1. CDR3 nucleotides: TGTGCCAGCAGCTCGACAGGGGCGAACACTGAAGCTTTCTTT. Amino acids: CASSSTGANTEAFF.